These 8 T cell receptor beta chains were sequenced from one sample in a study of control samples from healthy donors and cancer patients. Sequencing was performed with immunoSEQ multiplex PCR; in TCRdb, only in-frame clones are kept and a portion is missing. The repertoire holds 70,000 to 100,000 clones, with 91% as singletons. The sample taken for sequencing was blood. Receptor source: a man aged 50-59 years in good health.

The genes are TRBV6-5 and TRBJ2-6; D unclear. Trimming shortened V by 2 bases and J by 0 bases, and 8 bases separated the two germline ends. The CDR3 consists of 16 residues. CDR1 and CDR2 from the germline V gene are MNHEY and SVGAGI. CDR3 residues: CASSYIGASGANVLTF. In nucleotides, the CDR3 is TGTGCCAGCAGTTACATCGGTGCCTCTGGGGCCAACGTCCTGACTTTC.

The gene calls are TRBV5-1 and TRBJ2-1; the D is unclear. V was trimmed by 1 base and J by 2 bases, leaving 10 bases between them. The CDR3 has 15 amino acids. Germline CDR1 reads SGHRS; CDR2 reads YFSETQ. Here the CDR3 reads CASSLSTTPYNEQFF. CDR3 sequence (DNA): TGCGCCAGCAGCTTGAGTACAACCCCCTACAATGAGCAGTTCTTC.

V is TRBV19 and J is TRBJ2-1; the match to TRBD1 covers 7 bases. CDR1 is LNHDA, CDR2 SQIVND, per germline (reference sequence). The V gene end was trimmed by 4 bases and the J gene end by 5 bases; junction bases not matched to a gene: 5. The CDR3 spans 14 residues. CDR3 loop: CASSNRGIHNEQFF. The CDR3 nucleotides are TGTGCCAGTAGTAACAGGGGAATACACAATGAGCAGTTCTTC.

The chain employs TRBV19 and TRBJ2-2, with 8 bases lining up with TRBD2. The CDR3 is made up of 15 amino acids. The trim removed 9 bases at V and 4 bases at J, leaving 10 bases unmatched. Looked up from germline, CDR1 is LNHDA and CDR2 is SQIVND (reference sequence). This chain's CDR3 is CASLTPSGGTGELFF. CDR3 sequence (DNA): TGTGCCAGCTTGACTCCAAGCGGGGGCACCGGGGAGCTGTTTTTT.

This clone was detected only once. The chain uses TRBV29-1 and TRBJ1-1; D may be TRBD1 (6 bases). This CDR3 region has 12 residues. Germline V gene lookup returns CDR1 SQVTM and CDR2 ANQGSEA. The V end was cut by 7 bases, the J end by 1 base, with 10 bases between. CDR3 coding DNA: TGCAGCGCCGCACAGGGGAACACTGAAGCTTTCTTT. Translated: CSAAQGNTEAFF.

The chain is built from TRBV11-2 and TRBJ1-4, with D possibly TRBD1 on 5 matching bases. CDR1 SGHAT and CDR2 FQNNGV come from the germline V gene. V was shortened by 5 bases and J by 8 bases, with 21 bases between the two germline ends. The CDR3 length is 16 residues. The CDR3 here is CASSPYSTLGTEKLFF. Written as DNA, the CDR3 is TGTGCCAGCAGCCCCTATTCGACCTTGGGGACGGAAAAACTGTTTTTT.

The chain joins TRBV6-5 to TRBJ2-7, with 10 bases that match TRBD1. V shed 0 bases and J 6 bases; nucleotides not matched to a gene: 8. The CDR3 extends over 16 amino acids. Germline lookup yields CDR1 MNHEY and CDR2 SVGAGI. Here the CDR3 DNA reads TGTGCCAGCAGTTACTCGGGCGCGACAGGGGGCAGCGAGCAGTACTTC. As protein: CASSYSGATGGSEQYF.

The rearrangement joins TRBV7-6 to TRBJ2-1; tentative D call: TRBD2 (6 bases). The germline V gene encodes CDR1 SGHVS and CDR2 FNYEAQ. V was cut by 2 bases and J by 6 bases, with 14 bases left in between. There are 15 residues in the CDR3. The CDR3 loop is CASSLMEGRFNEQFF. In nucleotides, the CDR3 is TGTGCCAGCAGCTTAATGGAAGGGAGGTTCAATGAGCAGTTCTTC. Based on the CDR3 plus reference TRBV7-6 and TRBJ2-1, the full variable domain is GAGVSQSPRYKVTKRGQDVALRCDPISGHVSLYWYRQALGQGPEFLTYFNYEAQQDKSGLPNDRFSAERPEGSISTLTIQRTEQRDSAMYRCASSLMEGRFNEQFFGPGTRLTVL.